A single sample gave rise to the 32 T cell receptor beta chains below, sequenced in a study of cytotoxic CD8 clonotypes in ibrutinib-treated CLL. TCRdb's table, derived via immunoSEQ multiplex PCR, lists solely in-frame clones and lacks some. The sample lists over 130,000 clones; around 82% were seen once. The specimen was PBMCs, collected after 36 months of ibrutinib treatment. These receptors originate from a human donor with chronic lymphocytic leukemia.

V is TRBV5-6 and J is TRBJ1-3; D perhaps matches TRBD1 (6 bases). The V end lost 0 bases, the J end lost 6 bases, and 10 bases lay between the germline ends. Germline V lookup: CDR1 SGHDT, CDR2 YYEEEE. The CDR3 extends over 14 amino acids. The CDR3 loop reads CASSLDQGQNTIYF. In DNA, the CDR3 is TGTGCCAGCAGCTTGGACCAGGGGCAAAACACCATATATTTT.

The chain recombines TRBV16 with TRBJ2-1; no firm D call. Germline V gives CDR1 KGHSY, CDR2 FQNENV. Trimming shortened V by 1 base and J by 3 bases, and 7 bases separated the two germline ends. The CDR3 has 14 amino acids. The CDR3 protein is CASSQYPDYNEQFF. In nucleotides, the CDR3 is TGTGCCAGCAGCCAATACCCGGACTACAATGAGCAGTTCTTC.

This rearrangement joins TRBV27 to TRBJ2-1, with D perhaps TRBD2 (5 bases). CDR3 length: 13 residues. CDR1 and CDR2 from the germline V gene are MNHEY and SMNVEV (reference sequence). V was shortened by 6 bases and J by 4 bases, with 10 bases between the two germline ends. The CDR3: CASRFSGYNEQFF. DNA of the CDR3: TGTGCCAGCAGATTCTCGGGGTACAATGAGCAGTTCTTC.

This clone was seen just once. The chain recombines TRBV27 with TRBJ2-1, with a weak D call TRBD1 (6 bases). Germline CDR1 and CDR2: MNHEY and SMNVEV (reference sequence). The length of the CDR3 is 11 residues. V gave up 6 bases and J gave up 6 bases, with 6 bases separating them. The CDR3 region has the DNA TGTGCCAGCAGCAGGGGCAATGAGCAGTTCTTC. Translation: CASSRGNEQFF.

In nucleotides, the CDR3 is TGTGCCAGCAGCCCCTCGTTGGGACAGGTTGGAGTTGTTGAAGCTTTCTTT. Its translation: CASSPSLGQVGVVEAFF. This rearrangement joins TRBV7-9 to TRBJ1-1, with TRBD1 matching 8 bases. The trim removed 5 bases at V and 7 bases at J, leaving 18 bases unmatched. The CDR3 contains 17 residues. CDR1 is SEHNR and CDR2 is FQNEAQ in the germline V gene (reference sequence).

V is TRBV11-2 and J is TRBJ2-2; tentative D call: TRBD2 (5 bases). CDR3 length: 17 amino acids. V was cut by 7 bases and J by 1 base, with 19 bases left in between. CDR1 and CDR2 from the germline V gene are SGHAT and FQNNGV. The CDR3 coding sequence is TGTGCCAGCACCCCCCCGCCCGGGGTGAAGAACACCGGGGAGCTGTTTTTT. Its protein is CASTPPPGVKNTGELFF.

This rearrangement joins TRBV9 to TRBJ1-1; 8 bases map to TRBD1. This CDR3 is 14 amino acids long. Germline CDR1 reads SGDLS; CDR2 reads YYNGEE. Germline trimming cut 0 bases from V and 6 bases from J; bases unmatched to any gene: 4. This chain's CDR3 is CASSVGQGYSEAFF. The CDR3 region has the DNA TGTGCCAGCAGCGTAGGACAGGGGTATTCTGAAGCTTTCTTT.

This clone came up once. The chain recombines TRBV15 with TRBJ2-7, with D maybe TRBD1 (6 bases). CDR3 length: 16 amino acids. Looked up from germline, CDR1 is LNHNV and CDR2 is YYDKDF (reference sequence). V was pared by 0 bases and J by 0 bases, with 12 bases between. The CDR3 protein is CATSRDFTGSSYEQYF. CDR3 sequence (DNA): TGTGCCACCAGCAGAGATTTTACAGGGAGCTCCTACGAGCAGTACTTC.

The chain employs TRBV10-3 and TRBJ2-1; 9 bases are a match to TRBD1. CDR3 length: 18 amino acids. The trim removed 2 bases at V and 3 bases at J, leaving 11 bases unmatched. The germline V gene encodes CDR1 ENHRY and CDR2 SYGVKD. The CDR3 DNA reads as TGTGCCATCAGTGAGGCAACAGGGGGCGCGGAGGGCTACAATGAGCAGTTCTTC. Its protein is CAISEATGGAEGYNEQFF.

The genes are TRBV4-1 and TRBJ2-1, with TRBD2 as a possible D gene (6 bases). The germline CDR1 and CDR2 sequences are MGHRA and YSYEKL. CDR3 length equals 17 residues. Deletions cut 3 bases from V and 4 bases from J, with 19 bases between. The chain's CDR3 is CASSQAFGTLTYNEQFF. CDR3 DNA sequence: TGCGCCAGCAGCCAGGCCTTTGGGACTTTAACATACAATGAGCAGTTCTTC.

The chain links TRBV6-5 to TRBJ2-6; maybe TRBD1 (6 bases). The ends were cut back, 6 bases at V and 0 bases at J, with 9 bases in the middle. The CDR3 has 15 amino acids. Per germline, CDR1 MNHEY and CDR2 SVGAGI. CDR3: CASRKGGSGANVLTF. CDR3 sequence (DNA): TGTGCCAGCAGGAAAGGGGGCTCTGGGGCCAACGTCCTGACTTTC.

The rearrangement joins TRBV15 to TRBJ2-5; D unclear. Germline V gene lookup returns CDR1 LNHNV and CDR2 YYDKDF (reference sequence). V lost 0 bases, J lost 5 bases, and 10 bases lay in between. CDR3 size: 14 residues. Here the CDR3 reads CATSRDASKETQYF. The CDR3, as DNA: TGTGCCACCAGCAGAGATGCCAGTAAGGAGACCCAGTACTTC.

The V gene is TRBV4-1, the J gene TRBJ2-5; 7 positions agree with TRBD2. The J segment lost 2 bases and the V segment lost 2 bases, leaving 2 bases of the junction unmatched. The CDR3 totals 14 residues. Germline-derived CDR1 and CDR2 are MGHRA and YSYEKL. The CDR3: CASSQLAVQETQYF. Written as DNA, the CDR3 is TGCGCCAGCAGCCAACTAGCGGTACAAGAGACCCAGTACTTC.

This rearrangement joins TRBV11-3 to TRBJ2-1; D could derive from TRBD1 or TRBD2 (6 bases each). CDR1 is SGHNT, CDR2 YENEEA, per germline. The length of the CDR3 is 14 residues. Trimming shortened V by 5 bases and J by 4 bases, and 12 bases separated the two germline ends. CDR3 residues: CASSKAGTYNEQFF. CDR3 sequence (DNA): TGTGCCAGCAGCAAGGCGGGGACATACAATGAGCAGTTCTTC.

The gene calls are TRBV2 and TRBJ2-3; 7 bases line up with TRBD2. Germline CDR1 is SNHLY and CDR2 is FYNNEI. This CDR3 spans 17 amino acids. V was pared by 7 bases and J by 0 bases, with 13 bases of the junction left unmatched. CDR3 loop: CASIPLLAEDSTDTQYF. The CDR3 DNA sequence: TGTGCCAGCATCCCCCTGCTAGCGGAAGATAGCACAGATACGCAGTATTTT.

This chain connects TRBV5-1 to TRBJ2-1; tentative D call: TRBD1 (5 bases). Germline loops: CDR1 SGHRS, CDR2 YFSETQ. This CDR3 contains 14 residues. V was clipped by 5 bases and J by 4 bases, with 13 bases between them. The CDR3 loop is CASRDQQVYNEQFF. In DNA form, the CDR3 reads TGCGCCAGCAGGGATCAACAGGTATACAATGAGCAGTTCTTC. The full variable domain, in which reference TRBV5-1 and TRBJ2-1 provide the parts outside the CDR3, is KAGVTQTPRYLIKTRGQQVTLSCSPISGHRSVSWYQQTPGQGLQFLFEYFSETQRNKGNFPGRFSGRQFSNSRSEMNVSTLELGDSALYLCASRDQQVYNEQFFGPGTRLTVL.

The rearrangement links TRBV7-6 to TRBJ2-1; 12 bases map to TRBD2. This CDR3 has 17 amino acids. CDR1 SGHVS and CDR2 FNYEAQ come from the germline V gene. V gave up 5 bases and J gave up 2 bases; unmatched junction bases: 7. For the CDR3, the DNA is TGTGCCAGCAGCCCAAGGACTAGCGGGAATACCTACAATGAGCAGTTCTTC. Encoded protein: CASSPRTSGNTYNEQFF.

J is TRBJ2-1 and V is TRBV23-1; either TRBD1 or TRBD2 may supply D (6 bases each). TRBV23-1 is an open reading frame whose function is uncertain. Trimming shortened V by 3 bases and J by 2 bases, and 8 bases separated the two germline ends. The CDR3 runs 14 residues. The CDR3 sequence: CASSQGGAYNEQFF. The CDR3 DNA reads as TGCGCCAGCAGTCAGGGGGGCGCCTACAATGAGCAGTTCTTC.

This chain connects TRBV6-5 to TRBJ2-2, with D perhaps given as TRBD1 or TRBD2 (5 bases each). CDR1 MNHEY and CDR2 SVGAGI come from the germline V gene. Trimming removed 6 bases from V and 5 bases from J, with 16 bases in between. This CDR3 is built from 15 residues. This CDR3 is CASRAGTTSTGELFF. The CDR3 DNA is TGTGCCAGCAGGGCCGGGACCACGAGTACCGGGGAGCTGTTTTTT.

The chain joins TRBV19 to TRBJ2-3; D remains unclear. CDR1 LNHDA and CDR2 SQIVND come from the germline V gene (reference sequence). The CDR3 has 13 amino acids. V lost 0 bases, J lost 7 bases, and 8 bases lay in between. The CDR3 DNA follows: TGTGCCAGTAGTATAGATTTGCGTTATACGCAGTATTTT. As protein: CASSIDLRYTQYF.

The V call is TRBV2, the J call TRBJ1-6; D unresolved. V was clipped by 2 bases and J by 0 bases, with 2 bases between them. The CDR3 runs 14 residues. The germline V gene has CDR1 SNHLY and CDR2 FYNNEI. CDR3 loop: CASSESSYNSPLHF. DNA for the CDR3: TGTGCCAGCAGTGAAAGCTCCTATAATTCACCCCTCCACTTT.

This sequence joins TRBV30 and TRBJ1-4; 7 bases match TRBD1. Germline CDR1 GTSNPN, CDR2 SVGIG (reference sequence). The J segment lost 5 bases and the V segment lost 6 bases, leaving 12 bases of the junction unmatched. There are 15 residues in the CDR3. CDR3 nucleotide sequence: TGTGCCTGTAACGACAGGGTAGGGATGAATGAAAAACTGTTTTTT. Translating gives CACNDRVGMNEKLFF.

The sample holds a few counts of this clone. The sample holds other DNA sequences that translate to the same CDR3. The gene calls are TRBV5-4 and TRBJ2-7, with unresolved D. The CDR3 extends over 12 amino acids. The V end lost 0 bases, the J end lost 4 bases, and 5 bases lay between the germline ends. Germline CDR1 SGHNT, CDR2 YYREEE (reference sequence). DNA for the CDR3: TGTGCCAGCAGCTTGGACGGATACGAGCAGTACTTC. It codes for CASSLDGYEQYF.

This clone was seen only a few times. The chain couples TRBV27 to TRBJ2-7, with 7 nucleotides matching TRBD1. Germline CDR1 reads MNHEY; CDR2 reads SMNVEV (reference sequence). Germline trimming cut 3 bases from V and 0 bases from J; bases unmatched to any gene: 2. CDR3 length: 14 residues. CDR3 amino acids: CASSLGQISYEQYF. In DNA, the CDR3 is TGTGCCAGCAGTTTGGGACAGATCTCCTACGAGCAGTACTTC.

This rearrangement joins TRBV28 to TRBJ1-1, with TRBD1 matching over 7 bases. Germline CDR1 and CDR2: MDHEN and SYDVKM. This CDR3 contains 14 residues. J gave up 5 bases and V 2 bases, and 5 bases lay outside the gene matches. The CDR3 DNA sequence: TGTGCCAGCAGTTTAGGAGGCAGGGGGACTGAAGCTTTCTTT. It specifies CASSLGGRGTEAFF.

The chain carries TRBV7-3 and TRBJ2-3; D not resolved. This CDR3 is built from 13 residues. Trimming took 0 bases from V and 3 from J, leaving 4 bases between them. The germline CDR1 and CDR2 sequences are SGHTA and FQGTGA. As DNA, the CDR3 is TGTGCCAGCAGCTTAACAACGACAGATACGCAGTATTTT. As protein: CASSLTTTDTQYF. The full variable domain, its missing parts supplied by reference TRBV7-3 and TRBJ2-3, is GAGVSQTPSNKVTEKGKYVELRCDPISGHTALYWYRQSLGQGPEFLIYFQGTGAADDSGLPNDRFFAVRPEGSVSTLKIQRTERGDSAVYLCASSLTTTDTQYFGPGTRLTVL.

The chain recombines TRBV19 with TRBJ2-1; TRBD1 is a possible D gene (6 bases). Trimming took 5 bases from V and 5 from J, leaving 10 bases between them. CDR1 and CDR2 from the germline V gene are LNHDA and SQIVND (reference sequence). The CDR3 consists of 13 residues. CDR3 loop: CASSPGADNEQFF. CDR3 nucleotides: TGTGCCAGTAGTCCAGGGGCCGACAATGAGCAGTTCTTC.

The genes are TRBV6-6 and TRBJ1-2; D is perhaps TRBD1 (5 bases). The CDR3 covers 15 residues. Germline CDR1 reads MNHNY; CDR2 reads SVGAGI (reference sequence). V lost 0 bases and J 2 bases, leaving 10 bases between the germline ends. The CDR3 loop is CASSYSHEGNYGYTF. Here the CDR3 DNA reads TGTGCCAGCAGTTACTCGCACGAGGGGAACTATGGCTACACCTTC.

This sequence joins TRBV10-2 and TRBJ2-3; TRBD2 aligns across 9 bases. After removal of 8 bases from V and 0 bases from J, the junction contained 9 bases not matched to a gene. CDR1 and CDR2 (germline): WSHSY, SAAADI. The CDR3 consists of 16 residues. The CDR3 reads CASSRLADLSTDTQYF. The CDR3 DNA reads TGCGCCAGCTCCCGACTAGCGGATCTAAGCACAGATACGCAGTATTTT.

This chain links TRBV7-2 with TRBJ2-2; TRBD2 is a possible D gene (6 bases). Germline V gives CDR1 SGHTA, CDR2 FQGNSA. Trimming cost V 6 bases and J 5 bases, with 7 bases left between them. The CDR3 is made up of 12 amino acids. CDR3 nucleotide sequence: TGTGCCAGCAGACGGGGGACCGGGGAGCTGTTTTTT. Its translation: CASRRGTGELFF.

The CDR3 region is CASSLTRGGEQFF. In DNA form, the CDR3 reads TGCGCCAGCAGCCTCACCAGGGGGGGTGAGCAGTTCTTC. This chain joins TRBV4-1 and TRBJ2-1, with D perhaps being TRBD1 or TRBD2 (7 bases each). This CDR3 has 13 amino acids. The ends were cut back, 4 bases at V and 9 bases at J, with 13 bases in the middle. The germline V gene has CDR1 MGHRA and CDR2 YSYEKL.

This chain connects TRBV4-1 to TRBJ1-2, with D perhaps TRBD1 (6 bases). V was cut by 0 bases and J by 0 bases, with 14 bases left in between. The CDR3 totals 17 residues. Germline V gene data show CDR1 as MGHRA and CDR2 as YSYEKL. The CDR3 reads CASSQEGHQTSNYGYTF. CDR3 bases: TGCGCCAGCAGCCAAGAGGGACACCAGACCTCTAACTATGGCTACACCTTC.